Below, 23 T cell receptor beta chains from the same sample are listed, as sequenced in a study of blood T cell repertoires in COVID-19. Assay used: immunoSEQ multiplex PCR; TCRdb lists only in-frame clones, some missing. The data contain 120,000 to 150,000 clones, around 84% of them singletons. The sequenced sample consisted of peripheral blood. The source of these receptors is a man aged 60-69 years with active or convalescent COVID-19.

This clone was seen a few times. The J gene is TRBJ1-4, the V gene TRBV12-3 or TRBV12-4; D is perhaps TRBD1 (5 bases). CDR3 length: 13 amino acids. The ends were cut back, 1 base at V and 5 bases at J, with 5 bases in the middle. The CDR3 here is CASSLGQNEKLFF. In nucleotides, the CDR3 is TGTGCCAGCAGTTTAGGACAGAATGAAAAACTGTTTTTT.

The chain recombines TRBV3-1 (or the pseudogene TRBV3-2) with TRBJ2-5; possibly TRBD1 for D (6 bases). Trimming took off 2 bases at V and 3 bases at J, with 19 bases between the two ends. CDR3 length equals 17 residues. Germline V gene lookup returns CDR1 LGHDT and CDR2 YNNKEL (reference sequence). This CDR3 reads CASSQSPGGRGEETQYF. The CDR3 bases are TGTGCCAGCAGCCAATCCCCAGGAGGCAGGGGCGAAGAGACCCAGTACTTC.

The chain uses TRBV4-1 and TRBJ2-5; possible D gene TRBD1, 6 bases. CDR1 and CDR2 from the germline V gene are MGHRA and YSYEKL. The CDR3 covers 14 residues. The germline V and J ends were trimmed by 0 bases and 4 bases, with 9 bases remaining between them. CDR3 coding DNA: TGCGCCAGCAGCCAAGATGGGGGCGGAGAGACCCAGTACTTC. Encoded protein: CASSQDGGGETQYF.

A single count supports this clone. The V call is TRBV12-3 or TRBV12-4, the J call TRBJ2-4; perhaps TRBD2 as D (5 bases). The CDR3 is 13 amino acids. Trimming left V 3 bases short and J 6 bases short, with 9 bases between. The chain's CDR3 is CASSFKGVNIQYF. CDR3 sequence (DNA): TGTGCCAGCAGTTTCAAGGGAGTAAACATTCAGTACTTC.

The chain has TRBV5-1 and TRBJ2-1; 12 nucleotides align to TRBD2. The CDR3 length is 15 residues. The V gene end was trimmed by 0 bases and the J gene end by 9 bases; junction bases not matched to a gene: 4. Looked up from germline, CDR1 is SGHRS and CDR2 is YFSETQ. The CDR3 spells CASSLGPSGRVEQFF. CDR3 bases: TGCGCCAGCAGCTTGGGGCCTAGCGGGAGGGTTGAGCAGTTCTTC.

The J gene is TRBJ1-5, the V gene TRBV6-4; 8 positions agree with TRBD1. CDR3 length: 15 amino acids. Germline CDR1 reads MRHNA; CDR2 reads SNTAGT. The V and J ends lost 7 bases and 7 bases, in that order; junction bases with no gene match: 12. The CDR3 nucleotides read TGTGCCAGCAACCAATACTTAGGACAGGGCCAGCCCCAGCATTTT. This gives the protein CASNQYLGQGQPQHF.

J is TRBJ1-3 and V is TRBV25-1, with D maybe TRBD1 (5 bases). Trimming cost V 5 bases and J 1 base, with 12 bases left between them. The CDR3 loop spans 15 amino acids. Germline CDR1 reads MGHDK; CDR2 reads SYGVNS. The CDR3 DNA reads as TGTGCCAGCAGTAAACTTGGGGCTTCTGGAAACACCATATATTTT. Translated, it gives CASSKLGASGNTIYF.

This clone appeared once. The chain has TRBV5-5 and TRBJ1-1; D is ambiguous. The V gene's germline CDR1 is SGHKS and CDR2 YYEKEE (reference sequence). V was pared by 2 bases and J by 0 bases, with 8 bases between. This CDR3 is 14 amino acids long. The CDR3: CASSLQHMNTEAFF. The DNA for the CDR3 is TGTGCCAGCAGCTTACAGCACATGAACACTGAAGCTTTCTTT.

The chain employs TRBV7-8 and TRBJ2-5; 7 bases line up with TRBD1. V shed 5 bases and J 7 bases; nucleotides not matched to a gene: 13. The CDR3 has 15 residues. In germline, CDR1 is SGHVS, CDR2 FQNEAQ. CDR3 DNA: TGTGCCAGCAGCCTATATAGACAGGGCCAGGGGACCCAGTACTTC. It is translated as CASSLYRQGQGTQYF.

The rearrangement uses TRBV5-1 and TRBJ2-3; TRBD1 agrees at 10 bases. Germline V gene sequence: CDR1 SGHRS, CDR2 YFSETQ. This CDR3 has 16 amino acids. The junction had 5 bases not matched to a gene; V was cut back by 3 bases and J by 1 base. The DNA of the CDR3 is TGCGCCAGCAGCTCCGACGGGACAGGGGGCACAGATACGCAGTATTTT. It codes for CASSSDGTGGTDTQYF.

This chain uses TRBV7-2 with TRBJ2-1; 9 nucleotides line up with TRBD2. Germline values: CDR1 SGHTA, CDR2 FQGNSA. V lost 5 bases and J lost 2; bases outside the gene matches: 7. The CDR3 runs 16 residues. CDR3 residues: CASSPTLAGAYNEQFF. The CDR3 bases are TGTGCCAGCAGCCCCACCTTAGCGGGAGCCTACAATGAGCAGTTCTTC.

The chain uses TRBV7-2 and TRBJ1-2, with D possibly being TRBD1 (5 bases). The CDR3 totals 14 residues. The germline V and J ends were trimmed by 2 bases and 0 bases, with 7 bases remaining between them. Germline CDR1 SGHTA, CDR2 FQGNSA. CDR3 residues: CASSLYRTNYGYTF. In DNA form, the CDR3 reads TGTGCCAGCAGCTTATACAGGACTAACTATGGCTACACCTTC.

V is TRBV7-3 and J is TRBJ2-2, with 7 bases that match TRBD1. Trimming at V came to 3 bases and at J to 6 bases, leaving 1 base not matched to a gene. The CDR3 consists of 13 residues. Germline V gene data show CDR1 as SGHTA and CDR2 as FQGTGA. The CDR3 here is CASSFTGAGELFF. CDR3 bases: TGTGCCAGCAGCTTTACAGGGGCCGGGGAGCTGTTTTTT.

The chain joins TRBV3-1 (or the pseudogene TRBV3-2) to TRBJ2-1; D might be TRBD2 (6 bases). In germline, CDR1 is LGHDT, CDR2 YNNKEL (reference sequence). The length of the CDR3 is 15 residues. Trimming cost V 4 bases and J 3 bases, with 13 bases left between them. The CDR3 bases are TGTGCCAGCAGCCCGCCGGGACTGTTCTACAATGAGCAGTTCTTC. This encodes CASSPPGLFYNEQFF.

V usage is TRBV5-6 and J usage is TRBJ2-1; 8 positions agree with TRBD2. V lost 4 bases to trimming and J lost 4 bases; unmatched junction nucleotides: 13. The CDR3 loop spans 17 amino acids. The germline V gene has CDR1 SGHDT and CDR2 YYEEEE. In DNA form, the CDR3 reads TGTGCCAGCAGCCCGATCCCAACACGGGGGGGATACAATGAGCAGTTCTTC. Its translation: CASSPIPTRGGYNEQFF.

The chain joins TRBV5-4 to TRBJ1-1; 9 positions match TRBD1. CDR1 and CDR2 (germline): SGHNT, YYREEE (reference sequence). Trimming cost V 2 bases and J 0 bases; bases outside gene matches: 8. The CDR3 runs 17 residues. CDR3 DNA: TGTGCCAGCAGCTTCTACCCAGGACAGGGGATGAACACTGAAGCTTTCTTT. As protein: CASSFYPGQGMNTEAFF.

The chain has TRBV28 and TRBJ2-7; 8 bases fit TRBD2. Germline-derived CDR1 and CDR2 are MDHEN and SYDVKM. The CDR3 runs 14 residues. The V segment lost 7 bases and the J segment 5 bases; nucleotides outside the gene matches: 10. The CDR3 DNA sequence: TGTGCCAGCACCTATAGCGGGACGAGCCACGAGCAGTACTTC. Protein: CASTYSGTSHEQYF.

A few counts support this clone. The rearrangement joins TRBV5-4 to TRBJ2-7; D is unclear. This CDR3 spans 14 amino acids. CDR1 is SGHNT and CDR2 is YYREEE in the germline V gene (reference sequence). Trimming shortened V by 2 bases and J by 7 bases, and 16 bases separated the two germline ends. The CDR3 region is CASSLTNFESEQYF. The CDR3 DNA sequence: TGTGCCAGCAGCTTAACAAATTTCGAAAGTGAGCAGTACTTC. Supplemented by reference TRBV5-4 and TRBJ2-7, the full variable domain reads ETGVTQSPTHLIKTRGQQVTLRCSSQSGHNTVSWYQQALGQGPQFIFQYYREEENGRGNFPPRFSGLQFPNYSSELNVNALELDDSALYLCASSLTNFESEQYFGPGTRLTVT.

The CDR3 DNA reads TGCGCCAGCAGCCCCTCGGGGGGCTGGACAGATACGCAGTATTTT. This encodes CASSPSGGWTDTQYF. This chain uses TRBV4-1 with TRBJ2-3; D may be TRBD2 (7 bases). Germline-derived CDR1 and CDR2 are MGHRA and YSYEKL. V lost 4 bases to trimming and J lost 3 bases, with 14 bases between them. This CDR3 comprises 15 residues.

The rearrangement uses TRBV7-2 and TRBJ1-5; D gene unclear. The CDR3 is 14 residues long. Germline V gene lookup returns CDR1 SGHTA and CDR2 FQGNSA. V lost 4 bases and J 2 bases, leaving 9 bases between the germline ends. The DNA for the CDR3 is TGTGCCAGCAGCTCGGTCGCTGGCAATCAGCCCCAGCATTTT. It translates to CASSSVAGNQPQHF.

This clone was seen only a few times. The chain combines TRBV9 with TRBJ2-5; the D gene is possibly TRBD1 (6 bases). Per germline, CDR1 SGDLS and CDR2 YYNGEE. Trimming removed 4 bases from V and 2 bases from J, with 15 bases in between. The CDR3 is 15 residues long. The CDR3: CASSLTGDLQETQYF. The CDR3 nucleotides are TGTGCCAGCAGCCTGACAGGCGATCTTCAAGAGACCCAGTACTTC.

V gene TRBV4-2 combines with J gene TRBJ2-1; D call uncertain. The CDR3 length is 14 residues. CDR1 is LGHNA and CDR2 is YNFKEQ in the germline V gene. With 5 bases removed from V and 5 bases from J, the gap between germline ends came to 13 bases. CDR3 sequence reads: CASSALARDNEQFF. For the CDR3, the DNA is TGTGCCAGCAGCGCACTCGCACGGGACAATGAGCAGTTCTTC.

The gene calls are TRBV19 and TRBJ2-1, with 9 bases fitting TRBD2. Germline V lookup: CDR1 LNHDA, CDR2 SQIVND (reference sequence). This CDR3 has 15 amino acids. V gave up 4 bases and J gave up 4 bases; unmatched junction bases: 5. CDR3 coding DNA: TGTGCCAGTAGTAGCCCCCTAGCGGGGTACAATGAGCAGTTCTTC. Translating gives CASSSPLAGYNEQFF.